Listed below are T cell receptor beta chains from one sample, sequenced in a study of blood T cell repertoires in COVID-19. Repertoires were generated with immunoSEQ multiplex PCR, while TCRdb's copy carries only in-frame clones and drops some. Of under 40,000 clones in the sample, roughly 80% were seen once. Sequenced: peripheral blood. The receptors come from a woman between 65 and 79 years old with acute or convalescent COVID-19. The conserved cysteine and the conserved F or W are not part of the CDR3 here. Fields, in order: CDR3 length, V gene, J gene, CDR3 protein.

14	TRBV7-2	TRBJ2-7	ASSFKASGGYYEQY
16	TRBV19	TRBJ1-5	ASSHPGTGVRSNQPQH
14	TRBV24-1	TRBJ2-3	ATSDFGDTVGDTQY
13	TRBV7-8	TRBJ2-1	ASSSGTTSYNEQF
11	TRBV12-3/TRBV12-4	TRBJ1-2	ASSIEGGYGYT
13	TRBV2	TRBJ2-7	ASSETVAGAEEQY
13	TRBV5-6	TRBJ2-5	ASSLLGGLQETQY
16	TRBV4-2	TRBJ2-2	ASSHGLAGGGNTGELF
12	TRBV7-2	TRBJ1-6	ASSPWTGPMPLH
13	TRBV19	TRBJ1-4	ASSTSTGGNEKLF
13	TRBV6-5	TRBJ1-2	ASRLPGQGARRYT
13	TRBV7-2	TRBJ1-1	ASSPFRGDTTEAF
13	TRBV3-1/TRBV3-2	TRBJ2-3	ASSPRGGGTDTQY
16	TRBV5-1	TRBJ2-2	ASSLVGREHWNTGELF
14	TRBV7-2	TRBJ2-2	ASSTAGGQGPGELF
16	TRBV3-1/TRBV3-2	TRBJ1-3	ASSPRLPRQGLENTIY
12	TRBV5-1	TRBJ2-5	ASSLDPGQETQY
12	TRBV29-1	TRBJ1-2	SVVDRGTLYGYT
14	TRBV19	TRBJ2-5	ASSIDPTVAQETQY
16	TRBV6-6	TRBJ2-7	ASSPRTSGGHRSYEQY
10	TRBV28	TRBJ1-2	ASSAFNYGYT
12	TRBV11-2	TRBJ1-1	ASSLGQATLGAF
17	TRBV19	TRBJ2-7	ASSIEGALGGGSFYEQY
13	TRBV6-5	TRBJ2-1	ASTSRLAGSNEQF
14	TRBV6-2/TRBV6-3	TRBJ1-3	ASSQNDRTPGNTIY
12	TRBV19	TRBJ2-1	ASTGDRGYNEQF
13	TRBV6-5	TRBJ2-1	ASSYEGTGGREQF
13	TRBV6-2/TRBV6-3	TRBJ2-7	ASSWSSYSSYEQY
12	TRBV7-8	TRBJ2-5	ASSFGTSGETQY
12	TRBV19	TRBJ1-1	ASSMRPTITEAF
12	TRBV28	TRBJ1-1	ASKGGTGNTEAF
10	TRBV29-1	TRBJ1-6	SAGTEGSPLH
13	TRBV5-1	TRBJ1-6	ASSRDRDRGSPLH
16	TRBV18	TRBJ2-7	ASSPSGGYRDTLAEQY
13	TRBV2	TRBJ2-2	ASRGTTANTGELF
11	TRBV18	TRBJ1-1	ASSPDRGSRAF
13	TRBV6-5	TRBJ2-7	ASREEGTGSYEQY
13	TRBV7-7	TRBJ2-1	ASSLTPEAVNEQF
20	TRBV28	TRBJ2-7	ASSSPGQGAPGGTRKSYEQY
9	TRBV20-1	TRBJ2-7	SANGGNEQY
11	TRBV5-6	TRBJ2-1	ASSLDRRPPQF
11	TRBV10-2	TRBJ2-7	ASSGIVDYEQY
13	TRBV7-9	TRBJ2-1	ASSPGTSGNNEQF
10	TRBV29-1	TRBJ2-3	SVRLSSDTQY
12	TRBV5-1	TRBJ2-7	ASSERQGNYEQY
13	TRBV6-1	TRBJ2-7	ASSEMAGNSHEQY
11	TRBV12-3/TRBV12-4	TRBJ2-7	ASSGLAGLEQY
11	TRBV6-6	TRBJ1-1	ASSYPVRAEAF
11	TRBV7-2	TRBJ2-7	ASSLGLAREQY
13	TRBV27	TRBJ1-6	ASSIRQGANSPLH
12	TRBV28	TRBJ2-1	ASSPAGGAKGQF
15	TRBV5-1	TRBJ2-7	ASSLGSAGGSSYEQY
14	TRBV5-4	TRBJ2-2	ASSDDRANTRGELF
16	TRBV6-1	TRBJ2-6	ASSEWEQGSSGANVLT
13	TRBV5-1	TRBJ2-1	ASSGLAGGYNEQF
12	TRBV27	TRBJ1-6	ASSFQRGNSPLH
12	TRBV11-1	TRBJ2-7	ASSFLAGGYEQY
10	TRBV6-2/TRBV6-3	TRBJ1-5	ASSFPLQPQH